The source of this T cell receptor beta chain is a study of T cells after yellow fever vaccination. TCRdb re-called the 5' RACE reads with MiXCR, one entry per CDR3 protein. This sample has some 420,000 distinct CDR3 sequences, with around a sixth found just once. This clonotype has just a few counts. V dropped 10 bases and J dropped 5 bases, with 15 bases sitting between them. CDR1 SEHNR and CDR2 FQNEAQ come from the germline V gene (reference sequence). The CDR3 length is 13 residues. The source material was PBMCs, sampled before the yellow fever booster vaccination. The chain has TRBV7-9 and TRBJ1-3; no reliable D call. This clonotype was sampled from a man aged 18 to 30 who received the YFV17D yellow fever vaccine. The DNA for the CDR3 is TGTGCCACCGTCGCAAGCGGGCGAAACACCATATATTTT. Amino acid sequence: CATVASGRNTIYF.